This T cell receptor (beta chain) is drawn from a study of T cells in localized non-small cell lung cancer. Overall study findings and caveats: Appearance in adjacent lung was seen for a median about 60 of the top 100 tumor clones. Heterogeneity is still possible, as just one tumor region was sequenced. Compared with tumor, uninvolved adjacent lung displayed greater T cell clonality, ranking highest overall.

This CDR3 comprises 16 residues. CDR1 MGHDK and CDR2 SYGVNS come from the germline V gene. V shed 5 bases and J shed 0 bases, with 14 bases lying between them. Generated by immunoSEQ multiplex PCR, the TCRdb table keeps only in-frame clones and is missing some. Of 9,500 to 10,000 clones listed, under 55% are singletons. Concerning this clone: Its antigen is unknown.

The receptor's source is a woman aged 35-75 years with stage I lung adenocarcinoma. The sequencing used lymph node tissue, collected before any cancer treatment. J is TRBJ2-1 and V is TRBV25-1; D call uncertain. CDR3: CASSPTIPSSYNEQFF. CDR3 DNA: TGTGCCAGCAGTCCAACCATCCCCAGCTCCTACAATGAGCAGTTCTTC. Drawing the rest from reference TRBV25-1 and TRBJ2-1, the complete variable domain is EADIYQTPRYLVIGTGKKITLECSQTMGHDKMYWYQQDPGMELHLIHYSYGVNSTEKGDLSSESTVSRIRTEHFPLTLESARPSHTSQYLCASSPTIPSSYNEQFFGPGTRLTVL.